The 22 T cell receptor beta chains given below trace back to one sample, sequenced in a study of blood T cell repertoires in COVID-19. Profiled with immunoSEQ multiplex PCR; TCRdb holds only in-frame clones, not every one. The table includes 150,000 to 200,000 clones, approximately 90% detected once. The source material was peripheral blood. These receptors were taken from a man aged 18 to 29 with acute or convalescent COVID-19.

The chain couples TRBV5-1 to TRBJ1-5; a possible D gene is TRBD1 (5 bases). This CDR3 comprises 17 residues. The germline CDR1 and CDR2 sequences are SGHRS and YFSETQ. V shed 3 bases and J shed 0 bases, with 16 bases lying between them. The DNA of the CDR3 is TGCGCCAGCAGCTCGGCTTTTACCAGGGATAGCAATCAGCCCCAGCATTTT. Its translation: CASSSAFTRDSNQPQHF.

As regards this clone: The junction differs from germline at one of its ends, possibly a read error. V gene TRBV18 combines with J gene TRBJ2-7; 7 nucleotides line up with TRBD1. The CDR3 is made up of 14 amino acids. The germline gives CDR1 KGHSH, CDR2 LQKENI. The CDR3 bases are TGTGCCAGCTCCCCACCCAGACAGGGCGGCGAGCAGTACTTC. Its protein is CASSPPRQGGEQYF.

The rearrangement joins TRBV24-1 to TRBJ2-3, with unresolved D. Between the trimmed V and J ends, which lost 5 bases and 0 bases, there was a span of 2 bases. In germline, CDR1 is KGHDR, CDR2 SFDVKD. This CDR3 comprises 12 residues. The CDR3 spells CATSVSTDTQYF. The CDR3 DNA is TGTGCCACCAGTGTAAGCACAGATACGCAGTATTTT.

The gene calls are TRBV12-3 or TRBV12-4 and TRBJ1-1; D not resolved. Trimming pared 9 bases from V and 7 bases from J, leaving 9 bases between. The CDR3 loop spans 10 amino acids. CDR3: CARTGVEAFF. DNA of the CDR3: TGTGCCAGAACCGGGGTTGAAGCTTTCTTT.

The V and J genes are TRBV5-1 and TRBJ2-3, with 10 bases matching TRBD2. This CDR3 comprises 17 residues. J lost 6 bases, V lost 2 bases, and 12 bases had no gene match. In germline, CDR1 is SGHRS, CDR2 YFSETQ. The CDR3 loop is CASSFQTSGPSGDTQYF. CDR3 nucleotides: TGCGCCAGCAGCTTCCAGACTAGCGGGCCCAGCGGCGATACGCAGTATTTT. The full variable domain, in which reference TRBV5-1 and TRBJ2-3 provide the parts outside the CDR3, is KAGVTQTPRYLIKTRGQQVTLSCSPISGHRSVSWYQQTPGQGLQFLFEYFSETQRNKGNFPGRFSGRQFSNSRSEMNVSTLELGDSALYLCASSFQTSGPSGDTQYFGPGTRLTVL.

The V gene is TRBV6-5, the J gene TRBJ2-1; 10 bases fit TRBD1. Germline assignment: CDR1 MNHEY and CDR2 SVGAGI. The CDR3 length is 16 residues. The V gene end was trimmed by 2 bases and the J gene end by 4 bases; junction bases not matched to a gene: 5. The CDR3 DNA reads TGTGCCAGCAGTTACGCACCGGGACAGGGGTACAATGAGCAGTTCTTC. It encodes CASSYAPGQGYNEQFF.

This chain links TRBV19 with TRBJ1-1; no firm D call. V lost 3 bases and J 3 bases, leaving 20 bases between the germline ends. Germline lookup yields CDR1 LNHDA and CDR2 SQIVND (reference sequence). The CDR3 covers 17 residues. The CDR3 is CASSMPLDLERDTEAFF. The CDR3 nucleotides read TGTGCCAGTAGTATGCCTCTGGACCTCGAGCGGGACACTGAAGCTTTCTTT.

The chain employs TRBV30 and TRBJ2-5, with 8 bases identical to TRBD1. The V segment lost 2 bases and the J segment 4 bases; nucleotides outside the gene matches: 6. There are 14 residues in the CDR3. Germline CDR1 and CDR2: GTSNPN and SVGIG (reference sequence). CDR3 sequence reads: CAWSLGRGLETQYF. The CDR3 DNA follows: TGTGCCTGGAGTTTGGGCAGGGGGCTAGAGACCCAGTACTTC. Based on the CDR3 plus reference TRBV30 and TRBJ2-5, the full variable domain is SQTIHQWPATLVQPVGSPLSLECTVEGTSNPNLYWYRQAAGRGLQLLFYSVGIGQISSEVPQNLSASRPQDRQFILSSKKLLLSDSGFYLCAWSLGRGLETQYFGPGTRLLVL.

The gene calls are TRBV20-1 and TRBJ1-6, with no clear D. Germline values: CDR1 DFQATT, CDR2 SNEGSKA (reference sequence). Trimming pared 5 bases from V and 4 bases from J, leaving 3 bases between. This CDR3 region has 11 residues. Here the CDR3 DNA reads TGCAGTGCTCGTTATAATTCACCCCTCCACTTT. Amino acid sequence: CSARYNSPLHF.

The J gene is TRBJ2-7, the V gene TRBV30; a possible D gene is TRBD2 (6 bases). V gave up 2 bases and J gave up 7 bases, with 18 bases separating them. Germline V CDR1 and CDR2: GTSNPN, SVGIG (reference sequence). The CDR3 is 14 amino acids. CDR3 loop: CAWSRKGPSGEQYF. The CDR3 DNA is TGTGCCTGGAGTCGTAAGGGACCCAGCGGGGAGCAGTACTTC.

The DNA for the CDR3 is TGTGCCAGCAGCCCCCGAGGGAACGCGAACACTGAAGCTTTCTTT. Its translation is CASSPRGNANTEAFF. The chain uses TRBV3-1 (or the pseudogene TRBV3-2) and TRBJ1-1, with D uncertain. The CDR3 covers 15 residues. Per germline, CDR1 LGHDT and CDR2 YNNKEL (reference sequence). Trimming pared 4 bases from V and 1 base from J, leaving 13 bases between.

The rearrangement uses TRBV10-1 and TRBJ2-7; 10 positions agree with TRBD2. Germline CDR1 reads WNHNN; CDR2 reads SYGVQD (reference sequence). Unmatched junction bases numbered 5, after V lost 0 bases and J lost 3 bases. This CDR3 has 16 residues. This CDR3 reads CASSESVSGGSYEQYF. The CDR3 DNA sequence: TGCGCCAGCAGTGAGTCTGTTAGCGGGGGGAGCTACGAGCAGTACTTC.

The rearrangement links TRBV2 to TRBJ2-7; 9 bases are a match to TRBD1. V shed 6 bases, J shed 4 bases, and the junction held 7 bases outside the gene matches. The germline V gene has CDR1 SNHLY and CDR2 FYNNEI. This CDR3 spans 14 amino acids. The CDR3 reads CASRKDRGRYEQYF. CDR3 DNA: TGTGCCAGCAGGAAGGACAGGGGTCGGTACGAGCAGTACTTC.

The rearrangement links TRBV24-1 to TRBJ2-7; 7 bases match TRBD2. V trimming: 2 bases; J trimming: 3 bases; junction bases outside the gene matches: 6. From germline, CDR1 is KGHDR and CDR2 SFDVKD. CDR3 length: 15 amino acids. CDR3 residues: CATSDSSGGFYEQYF. The CDR3 nucleotides are TGTGCCACCAGTGATTCGTCCGGGGGGTTCTACGAGCAGTACTTC.

Here the CDR3 reads CAWSPTTDTQYF. In nucleotides, the CDR3 is TGTGCCTGGAGTCCCACAACAGATACGCAGTATTTT. V is TRBV30 and J is TRBJ2-3; the D is unclear. Germline CDR1 GTSNPN, CDR2 SVGIG (reference sequence). V was shortened by 2 bases and J by 3 bases, with 6 bases between the two germline ends. This CDR3 is 12 amino acids long.

This chain joins TRBV5-1 and TRBJ2-5, with TRBD1 matching over 8 bases. Unmatched junction bases numbered 4, after V lost 4 bases and J lost 5 bases. This CDR3 region has 13 residues. Germline CDR1 is SGHRS and CDR2 is YFSETQ. This CDR3 is CASSRTGFETQYF. CDR3 DNA: TGCGCCAGCAGCAGGACAGGGTTCGAGACCCAGTACTTC. The full variable domain, completed using reference TRBV5-1 and TRBJ2-5, is KAGVTQTPRYLIKTRGQQVTLSCSPISGHRSVSWYQQTPGQGLQFLFEYFSETQRNKGNFPGRFSGRQFSNSRSEMNVSTLELGDSALYLCASSRTGFETQYFGPGTRLLVL.

A few counts support this clone. This chain joins TRBV4-2 and TRBJ1-6; maybe TRBD1 (6 bases). The CDR3 covers 14 residues. Per the germline V gene, CDR1 is LGHNA and CDR2 is YNFKEQ. V was pared by 3 bases and J by 13 bases, with 16 bases between. Written as DNA, the CDR3 is TGTGCCAGCAGCCAGGATAGAACAGGGAGCCCCCTCCACTTT. Its translation is CASSQDRTGSPLHF.

The chain recombines TRBV6-1 with TRBJ1-2; possible D gene TRBD1, 6 bases. CDR1 is MNHNS, CDR2 SASEGT, per germline. The CDR3 has 20 amino acids. Trimming cost V 1 base and J 2 bases, with 26 bases left between them. This chain's CDR3 is CASSEVRSGLISTGNYGYTF. In nucleotides, the CDR3 is TGTGCCAGCAGTGAAGTTAGGTCTGGTTTGATAAGTACAGGGAACTATGGCTACACCTTC.

V usage is TRBV28 and J usage is TRBJ1-2; D ambiguous. The germline V gene has CDR1 MDHEN and CDR2 SYDVKM. The V end was cut by 5 bases, the J end by 4 bases, with 8 bases between. This CDR3 is 12 amino acids long. CDR3 sequence: CASSLPFYGYTF. The CDR3 DNA follows: TGTGCCAGCAGTCTCCCGTTCTATGGCTACACCTTC.

This clone was observed a handful of times. This chain uses TRBV20-1 with TRBJ2-3, with 7 bases that match TRBD2. V gave up 3 bases and J gave up 0 bases; unmatched junction bases: 3. The CDR3 has 14 residues. In germline, CDR1 is DFQATT, CDR2 SNEGSKA (reference sequence). CDR3 in amino acids: CSASLAASTDTQYF. CDR3 sequence (DNA): TGCAGTGCTAGTCTAGCGGCTAGCACAGATACGCAGTATTTT.

This chain joins TRBV7-2 and TRBJ2-5; tentative D call: TRBD2 (6 bases). The CDR3 runs 19 residues. V dropped 2 bases and J dropped 0 bases, with 22 bases sitting between them. CDR1 is SGHTA, CDR2 FQGNSA, per germline. The CDR3 bases are TGTGCCAGCAGCTTACGGGTCGTGGACTACCGGGGTGACCAAGAGACCCAGTACTTC. As protein: CASSLRVVDYRGDQETQYF. Looking up the rest from reference TRBV7-2 and TRBJ2-5 gives the full variable domain: GAGVSQSPSNKVTEKGKDVELRCDPISGHTALYWYRQSLGQGLEFLIYFQGNSAPDKSGLPSDRFSAERTGGSVSTLTIQRTQQEDSAVYLCASSLRVVDYRGDQETQYFGPGTRLLVL.

The chain is built from TRBV15 and TRBJ2-7, with 11 positions matching TRBD2. The length of the CDR3 is 17 residues. V gave up 0 bases and J gave up 5 bases; unmatched junction bases: 9. Germline CDR1 reads LNHNV; CDR2 reads YYDKDF (reference sequence). The CDR3 region has the DNA TGTGCCACCAGCAGAGATAAGGTTAGCGGGGGGGCCCACGAGCAGTACTTC. This sequence encodes CATSRDKVSGGAHEQYF.